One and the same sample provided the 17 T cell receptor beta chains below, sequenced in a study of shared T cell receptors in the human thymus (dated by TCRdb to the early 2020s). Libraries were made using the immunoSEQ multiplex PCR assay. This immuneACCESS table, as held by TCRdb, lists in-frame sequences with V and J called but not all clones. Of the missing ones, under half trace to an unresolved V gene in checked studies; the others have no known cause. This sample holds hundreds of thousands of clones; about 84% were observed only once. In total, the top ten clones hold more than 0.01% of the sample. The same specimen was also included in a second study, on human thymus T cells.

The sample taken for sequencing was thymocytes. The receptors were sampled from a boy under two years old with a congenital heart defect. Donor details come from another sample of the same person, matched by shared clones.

CDR3 bases: TGTGCCAGCAGCCTAAGTGTGGGACAGGGGCCGCCGAGGGGAAACACCATATATTTT. Translation gives CASSLSVGQGPPRGNTIYF. The rearrangement joins TRBV7-2 to TRBJ1-3; 10 bases agree with TRBD1. Germline V gives CDR1 SGHTA, CDR2 FQGNSA. The ends lost 5 bases at V and 4 bases at J; junction bases unmatched: 17. CDR3 length: 19 residues.

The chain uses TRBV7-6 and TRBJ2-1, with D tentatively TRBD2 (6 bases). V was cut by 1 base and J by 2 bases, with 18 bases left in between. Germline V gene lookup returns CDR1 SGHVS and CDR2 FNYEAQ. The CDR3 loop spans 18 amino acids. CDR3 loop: CASSLERTQPGAYNEQFF. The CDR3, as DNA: TGTGCCAGCAGCTTAGAACGGACCCAGCCGGGGGCCTACAATGAGCAGTTCTTC.

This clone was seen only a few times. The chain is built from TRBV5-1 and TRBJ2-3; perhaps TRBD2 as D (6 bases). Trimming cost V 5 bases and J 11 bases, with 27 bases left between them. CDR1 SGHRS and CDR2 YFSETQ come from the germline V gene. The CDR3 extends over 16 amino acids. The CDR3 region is CASSFETKNTRGVQYF. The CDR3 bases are TGCGCCAGCAGTTTCGAAACTAAAAACACGCGGGGAGTGCAGTATTTT.

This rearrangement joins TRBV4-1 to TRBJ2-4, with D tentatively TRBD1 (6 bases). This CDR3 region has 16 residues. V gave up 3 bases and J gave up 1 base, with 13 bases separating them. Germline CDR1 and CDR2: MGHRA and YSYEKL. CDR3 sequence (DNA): TGCGCCAGCAGCCACAGCCGGCAGGGGGCCAAAAACATTCAGTACTTC. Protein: CASSHSRQGAKNIQYF.

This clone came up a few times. The CDR3 loop is CASSPYGMGNTIYF. In nucleotides, the CDR3 is TGTGCCAGCAGTCCCTACGGGATGGGAAACACCATATATTTT. V gene TRBV28 combines with J gene TRBJ1-3; D gene ambiguous. Germline CDR1 and CDR2: MDHEN and SYDVKM. CDR3 size: 14 residues. Trimming stripped 5 bases from V and 4 bases from J, with 12 bases between. The full variable domain, rest sourced from reference TRBV28 and TRBJ1-3, is DVKVTQSSRYLVKRTGEKVFLECVQDMDHENMFWYRQDPGLGLRLIYFSYDVKMKEKGDIPEGYSVSREKKERFSLILESASTNQTSMYLCASSPYGMGNTIYFGEGSWLTVV.

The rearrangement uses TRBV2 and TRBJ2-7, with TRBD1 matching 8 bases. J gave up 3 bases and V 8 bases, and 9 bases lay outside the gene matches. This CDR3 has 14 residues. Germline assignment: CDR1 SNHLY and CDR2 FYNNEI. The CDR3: CASLFTGTGYEQYF. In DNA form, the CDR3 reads TGTGCCAGCCTATTCACCGGGACAGGCTACGAGCAGTACTTC.

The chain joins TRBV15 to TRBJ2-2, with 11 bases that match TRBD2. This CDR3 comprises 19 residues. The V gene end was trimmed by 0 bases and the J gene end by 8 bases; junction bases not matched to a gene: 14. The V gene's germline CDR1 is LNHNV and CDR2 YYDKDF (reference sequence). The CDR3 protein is CATSRERGLTSGSTGELFF. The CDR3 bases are TGTGCCACCAGCAGAGAAAGGGGACTCACTAGCGGGAGCACAGGGGAGCTGTTTTTT. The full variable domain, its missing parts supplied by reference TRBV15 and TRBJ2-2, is DAMVIQNPRYQVTQFGKPVTLSCSQTLNHNVMYWYQQKSSQAPKLLFHYYDKDFNNEADTPDNFQSRRPNTSFCFLDIRSPGLGDTAMYLCATSRERGLTSGSTGELFFGEGSRLTVL.

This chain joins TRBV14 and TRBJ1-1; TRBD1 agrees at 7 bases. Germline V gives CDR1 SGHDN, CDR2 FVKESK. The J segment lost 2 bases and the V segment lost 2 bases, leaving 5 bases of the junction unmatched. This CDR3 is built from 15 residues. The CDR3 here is CASSQPGTANTEAFF. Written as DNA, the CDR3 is TGTGCCAGCAGCCAACCCGGGACAGCAAACACTGAAGCTTTCTTT.

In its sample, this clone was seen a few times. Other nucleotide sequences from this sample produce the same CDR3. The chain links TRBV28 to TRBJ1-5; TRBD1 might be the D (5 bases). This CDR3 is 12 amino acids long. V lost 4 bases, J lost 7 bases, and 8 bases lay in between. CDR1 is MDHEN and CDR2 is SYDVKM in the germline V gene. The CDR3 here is CASSWGRQPQHF. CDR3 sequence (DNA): TGTGCCAGCAGTTGGGGCCGACAGCCCCAGCATTTT.

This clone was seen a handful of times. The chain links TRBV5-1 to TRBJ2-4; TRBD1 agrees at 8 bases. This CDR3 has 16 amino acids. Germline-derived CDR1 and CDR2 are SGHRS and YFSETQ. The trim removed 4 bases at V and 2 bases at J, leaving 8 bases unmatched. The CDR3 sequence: CASSPGQGRPKNIQYF. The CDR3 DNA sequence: TGCGCCAGCAGCCCCGGACAGGGAAGGCCCAAAAACATTCAGTACTTC.

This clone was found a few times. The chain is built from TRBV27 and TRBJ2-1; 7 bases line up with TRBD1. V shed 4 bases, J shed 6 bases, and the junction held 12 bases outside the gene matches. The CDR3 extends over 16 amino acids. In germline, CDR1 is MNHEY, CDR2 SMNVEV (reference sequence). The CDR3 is CASSSVGGTGSNEQFF. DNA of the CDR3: TGTGCCAGCAGTTCCGTAGGGGGCACGGGATCCAATGAGCAGTTCTTC.

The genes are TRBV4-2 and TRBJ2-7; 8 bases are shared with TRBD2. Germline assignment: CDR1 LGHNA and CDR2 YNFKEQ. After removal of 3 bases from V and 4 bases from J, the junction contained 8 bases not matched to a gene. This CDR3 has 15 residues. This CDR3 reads CASSQSGLAVYEQYF. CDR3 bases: TGTGCCAGCAGCCAGTCAGGACTAGCAGTGTACGAGCAGTACTTC.

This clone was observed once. The CDR3 sequence: CASSPTSGSTYEQYF. The CDR3 DNA is TGTGCCAGCAGCCCAACTAGCGGGAGCACCTACGAGCAGTACTTC. The chain employs TRBV6-5 and TRBJ2-7; 11 bases align to TRBD2. CDR1 is MNHEY and CDR2 is SVGAGI in the germline V gene. The CDR3 spans 15 residues. After removal of 6 bases from V and 2 bases from J, the junction contained 6 bases not matched to a gene.

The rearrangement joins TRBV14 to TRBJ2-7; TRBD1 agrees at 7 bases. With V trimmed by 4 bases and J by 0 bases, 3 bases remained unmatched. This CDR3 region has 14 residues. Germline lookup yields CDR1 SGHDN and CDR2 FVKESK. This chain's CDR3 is CASSPDRLSYEQYF. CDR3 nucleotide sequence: TGTGCCAGCAGCCCGGACAGGCTCTCCTACGAGCAGTACTTC.

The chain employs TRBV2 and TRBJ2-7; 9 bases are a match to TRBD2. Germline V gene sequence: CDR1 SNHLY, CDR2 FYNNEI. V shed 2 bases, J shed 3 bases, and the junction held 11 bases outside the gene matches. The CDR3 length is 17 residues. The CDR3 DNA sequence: TGTGCCAGCAGTGAATCAGGGGTACTAGCGGGTTACTACGAGCAGTACTTC. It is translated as CASSESGVLAGYYEQYF. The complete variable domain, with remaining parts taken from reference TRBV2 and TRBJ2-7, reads EPEVTQTPSHQVTQMGQEVILRCVPISNHLYFYWYRQILGQKVEFLVSFYNNEISEKSEIFDDQFSVERPDGSNFTLKIRSTKLEDSAMYFCASSESGVLAGYYEQYFGPGTRLTVT.

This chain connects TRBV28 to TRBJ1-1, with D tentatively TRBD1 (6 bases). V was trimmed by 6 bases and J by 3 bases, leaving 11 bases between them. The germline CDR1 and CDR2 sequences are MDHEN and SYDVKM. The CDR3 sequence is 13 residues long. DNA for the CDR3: TGTGCCAGCAGCCCGGGGGGCCACACTGAAGCTTTCTTT. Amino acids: CASSPGGHTEAFF.

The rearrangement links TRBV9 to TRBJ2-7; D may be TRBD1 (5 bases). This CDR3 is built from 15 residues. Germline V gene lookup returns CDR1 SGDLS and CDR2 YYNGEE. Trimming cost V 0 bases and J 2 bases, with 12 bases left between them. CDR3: CASSVGTDMAYEQYF. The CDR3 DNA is TGTGCCAGCAGCGTAGGTACGGACATGGCCTACGAGCAGTACTTC.